The T cell receptor beta chain under discussion was sequenced for a study of T cells in localized non-small cell lung cancer (dated by TCRdb to about 2020). Notes on the research overall: Comparing tumors with uninvolved tumor-adjacent lungs, the study looked at the T cell repertoires of 236 patients with early-stage NSCLC. The cohort comprised approximately 240 treatment-naïve NSCLC patients with resected, localized lung tumors. NSCLC patients had a mean age of around 61 years, and fewer than 150 were male and around 99 female.

The immunoSEQ Assay was used to sequence TCR beta CDR3 regions from DNA. Concerning the study's data processing: T cell density was computed as TCR beta template counts normalized to usable DNA estimated by amplifying housekeeping genes. The preseqR package was used to estimate richness by extrapolating to 400,000 templates for PBMC samples and to 120,000 templates for tissue samples. Clonality was defined as one minus Pielou's evenness. Differential abundance testing on productive amino-acid clonotypes, with a minimum total count of 5 and an alpha of 0.1, was used to identify tissue-enriched TCRs. The Jaccard Index and the Morisita Overlap Index were used to quantify repertoire overlap between compartments. GLIPH grouped TCR beta CDR3s together with public tetramer-defined viral CDR3s, and a viral motif had to include at least three viral sequences and show V-gene enrichment. TCRdb re-hosts the immuneACCESS table, in-frame sequences only. Its copies lack some clones; in the studies checked, an unresolved V gene accounts for under half of them, and the cause for the rest is not known. That table supplies the V and J calls and clone size; D and trimming were determined from the DNA. This sample gives some 15,000 clones in total; approximately 85% of them show up just once. The top ten clonotypes cover about 3.9% of the sample.

Note on this clone: Its specific antigen is unknown. Base qualities are not provided; no much larger clone lies one nucleotide away.

Overall study results and their limits: A median of roughly 50 of the top 100 tumor clones turned up in the paired uninvolved adjacent lung, and approximately 30 of those clones also ranked among the top 100 of that same adjacent lung. Higher T cell density in blood was associated with longer overall survival, whereas higher clonality in adjacent lung was associated with shorter survival. Uninvolved tumor-adjacent lung showed the highest T cell clonality, higher than tumor, which suggests more focused antigenic responses in the adjacent lung. Because the study design was exploratory, TCR variables were selected using unadjusted p-values without false-discovery rate correction. Because multi-region tumor sequencing was not performed, intratumor heterogeneity could not be ruled out.

Reading from cysteine to phenylalanine, the CDR3 counts 15 amino acids. The only DNA kept is the CDR3, 45 bases in frame from the first base. V gives up 5 bases and J gives up 4 bases, and the segment between their germline ends measures 17 bases. CDR1 and CDR2 were assigned from the germline V gene as MDHEN and SYDVKM. At diagnosis, peripheral blood, uninvolved tumor-adjacent lung and tumor were collected and were preserved as a mix of fresh-frozen and FFPE material. Blood samples were analyzed as peripheral blood mononuclear cells for TCR repertoire profiling. The sequence links TRBV28 to TRBJ1-2; the D gene is not confidently resolved. The source of this sequence is a woman aged 40-69 years with stage I lung adenocarcinoma. Sequenced material: peripheral blood, taken before any cancer treatment. The CDR3 region has the sequence CASSRRLGSSYGYTF. The nucleotides are TGTGCCAGCAGTCGACGGTTGGGCAGCTCCTATGGCTACACCTTC.